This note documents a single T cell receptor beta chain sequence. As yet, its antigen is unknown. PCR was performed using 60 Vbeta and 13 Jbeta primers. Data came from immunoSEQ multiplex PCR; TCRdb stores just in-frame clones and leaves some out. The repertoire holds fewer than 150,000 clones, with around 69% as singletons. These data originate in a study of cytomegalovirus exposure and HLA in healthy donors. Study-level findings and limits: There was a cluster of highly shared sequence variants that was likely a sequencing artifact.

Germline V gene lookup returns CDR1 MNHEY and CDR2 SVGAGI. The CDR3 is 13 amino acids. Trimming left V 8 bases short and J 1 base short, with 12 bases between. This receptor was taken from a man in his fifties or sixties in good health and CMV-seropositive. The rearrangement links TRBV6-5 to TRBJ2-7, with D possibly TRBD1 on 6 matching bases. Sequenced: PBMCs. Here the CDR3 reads CASGRDISYEQYF. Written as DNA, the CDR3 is TGTGCCAGCGGCCGGGACATTTCCTACGAGCAGTACTTC.